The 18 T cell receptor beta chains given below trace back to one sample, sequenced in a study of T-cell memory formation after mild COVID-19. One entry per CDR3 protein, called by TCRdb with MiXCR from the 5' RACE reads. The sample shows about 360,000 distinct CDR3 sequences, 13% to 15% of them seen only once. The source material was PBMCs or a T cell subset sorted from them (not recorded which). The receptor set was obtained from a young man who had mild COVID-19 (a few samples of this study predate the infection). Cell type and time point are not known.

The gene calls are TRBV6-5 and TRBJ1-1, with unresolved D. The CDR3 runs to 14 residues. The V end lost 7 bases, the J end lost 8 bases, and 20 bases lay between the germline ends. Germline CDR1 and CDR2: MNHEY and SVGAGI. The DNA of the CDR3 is TGTGCCAGCACACCGGACTTTAGAGGAGGAGAAGCTTTCTTT. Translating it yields CASTPDFRGGEAFF.

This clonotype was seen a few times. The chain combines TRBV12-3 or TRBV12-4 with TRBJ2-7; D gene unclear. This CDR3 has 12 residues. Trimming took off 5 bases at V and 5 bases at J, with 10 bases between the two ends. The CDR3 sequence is CASSPQGHEQYF. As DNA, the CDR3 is TGTGCCAGCAGTCCCCAAGGTCACGAGCAGTACTTC.

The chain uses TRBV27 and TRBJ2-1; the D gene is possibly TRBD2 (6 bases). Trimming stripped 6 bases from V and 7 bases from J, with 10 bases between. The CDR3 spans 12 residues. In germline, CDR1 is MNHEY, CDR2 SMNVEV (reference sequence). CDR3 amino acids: CASRPSENEQFF. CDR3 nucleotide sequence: TGTGCCAGCAGGCCTAGCGAAAATGAGCAGTTCTTC.

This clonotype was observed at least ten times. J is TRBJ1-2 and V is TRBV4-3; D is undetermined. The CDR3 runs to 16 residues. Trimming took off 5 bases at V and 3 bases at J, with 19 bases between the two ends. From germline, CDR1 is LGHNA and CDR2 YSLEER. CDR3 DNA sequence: TGCGCCAGCAGCTCCTTGATTGGGTCGTCGGACTATGGCTACACCTTC. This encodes CASSSLIGSSDYGYTF.

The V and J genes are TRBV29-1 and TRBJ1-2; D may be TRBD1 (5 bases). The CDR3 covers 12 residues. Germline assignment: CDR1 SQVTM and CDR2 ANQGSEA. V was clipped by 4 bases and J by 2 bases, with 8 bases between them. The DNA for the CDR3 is TGCAGCGTTGTGACAGAGAACTATGGCTACACCTTC. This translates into CSVVTENYGYTF.

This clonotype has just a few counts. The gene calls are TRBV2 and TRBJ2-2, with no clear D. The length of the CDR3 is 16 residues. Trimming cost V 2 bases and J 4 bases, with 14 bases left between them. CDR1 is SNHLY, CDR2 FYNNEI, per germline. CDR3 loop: CASSELVTTATGELFF. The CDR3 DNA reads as TGTGCCAGCAGTGAATTGGTAACCACAGCCACCGGGGAGCTGTTTTTT.

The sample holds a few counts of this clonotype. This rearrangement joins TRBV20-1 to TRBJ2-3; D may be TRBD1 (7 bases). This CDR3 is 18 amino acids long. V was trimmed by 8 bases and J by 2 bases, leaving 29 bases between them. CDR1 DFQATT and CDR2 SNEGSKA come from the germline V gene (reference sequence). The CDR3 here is CSTPPWDQPGGTTDTQYF. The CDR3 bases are TGCAGTACCCCTCCCTGGGACCAACCAGGGGGGACCACAGATACGCAGTATTTT.

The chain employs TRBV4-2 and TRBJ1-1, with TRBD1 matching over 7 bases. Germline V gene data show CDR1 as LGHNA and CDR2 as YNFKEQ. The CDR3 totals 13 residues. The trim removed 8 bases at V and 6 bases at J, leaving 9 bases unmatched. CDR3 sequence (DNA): TGTGCCAGCGGGACCGACAGGGCCGCTGAAGCTTTCTTT. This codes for CASGTDRAAEAFF.

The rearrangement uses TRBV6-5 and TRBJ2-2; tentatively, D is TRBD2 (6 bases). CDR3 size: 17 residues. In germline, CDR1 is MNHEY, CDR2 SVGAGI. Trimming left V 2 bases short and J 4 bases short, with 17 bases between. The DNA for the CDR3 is TGTGCCAGCAGTTACACGGGCGGGGCCCGGGGCACCGGGGAGCTGTTTTTT. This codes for CASSYTGGARGTGELFF.

CDR3 residues: CASRLDSTTGELFF. Written as DNA, the CDR3 is TGCGCCAGCAGGCTGGACTCAACCACCGGGGAGCTGTTTTTT. The chain recombines TRBV5-1 with TRBJ2-2; weak D call: TRBD2 (5 bases). V was shortened by 5 bases and J by 4 bases, with 12 bases between the two germline ends. The CDR3 has 14 amino acids. From germline, CDR1 is SGHRS and CDR2 YFSETQ.

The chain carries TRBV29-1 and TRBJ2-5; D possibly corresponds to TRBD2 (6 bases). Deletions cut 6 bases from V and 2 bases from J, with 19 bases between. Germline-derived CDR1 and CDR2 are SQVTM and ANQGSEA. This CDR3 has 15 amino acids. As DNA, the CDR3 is TGCAGCGTGGGGGGTAAAAGGGGCGGGCAAGAGACCCAGTACTTC. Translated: CSVGGKRGGQETQYF. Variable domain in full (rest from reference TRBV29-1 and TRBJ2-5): SAVISQKPSRDICQRGTSLTIQCQVDSQVTMMFWYRQQPGQSLTLIATANQGSEATYESGFVIDKFPISRPNLTFSTLTVSNMSPEDSSIYLCSVGGKRGGQETQYFGPGTRLLVL.

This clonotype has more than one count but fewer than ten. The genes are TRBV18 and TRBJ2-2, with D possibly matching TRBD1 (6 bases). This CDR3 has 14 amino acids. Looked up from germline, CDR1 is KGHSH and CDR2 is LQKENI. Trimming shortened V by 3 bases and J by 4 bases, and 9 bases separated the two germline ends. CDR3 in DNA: TGTGCCAGCTCACCTACAGGGATCACCGGGGAGCTGTTTTTT. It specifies CASSPTGITGELFF.

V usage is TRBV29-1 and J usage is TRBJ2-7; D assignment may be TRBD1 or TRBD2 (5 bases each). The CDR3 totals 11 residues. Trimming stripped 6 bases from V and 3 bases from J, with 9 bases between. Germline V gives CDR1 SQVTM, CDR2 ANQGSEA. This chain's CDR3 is CSVGDGYEQYF. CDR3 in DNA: TGCAGCGTGGGGGACGGCTACGAGCAGTACTTC.

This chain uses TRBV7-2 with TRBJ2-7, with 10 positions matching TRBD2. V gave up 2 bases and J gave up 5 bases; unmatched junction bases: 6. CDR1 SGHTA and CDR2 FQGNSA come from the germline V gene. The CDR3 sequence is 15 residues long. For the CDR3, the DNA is TGTGCCAGCAGCTTAAATAGCGGGGGGAGGGACGAGCAGTACTTC. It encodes CASSLNSGGRDEQYF. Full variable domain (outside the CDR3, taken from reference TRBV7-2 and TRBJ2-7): GAGVSQSPSNKVTEKGKDVELRCDPISGHTALYWYRQSLGQGLEFLIYFQGNSAPDKSGLPSDRFSAERTGGSVSTLTIQRTQQEDSAVYLCASSLNSGGRDEQYFGPGTRLTVT.

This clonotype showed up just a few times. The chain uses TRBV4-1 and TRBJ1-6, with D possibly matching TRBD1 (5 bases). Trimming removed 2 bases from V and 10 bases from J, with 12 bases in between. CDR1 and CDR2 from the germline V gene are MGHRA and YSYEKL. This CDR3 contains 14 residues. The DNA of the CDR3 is TGCGCCAGCAGCCAACGGGGGGGAAGGTCACCCCTCCACTTT. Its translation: CASSQRGGRSPLHF.

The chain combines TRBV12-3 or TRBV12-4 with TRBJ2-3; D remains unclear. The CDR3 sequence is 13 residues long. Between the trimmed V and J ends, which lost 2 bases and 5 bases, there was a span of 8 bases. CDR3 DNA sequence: TGTGCCAGCAGTTTATCGGTAGAAGATACGCAGTATTTT. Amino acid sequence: CASSLSVEDTQYF.

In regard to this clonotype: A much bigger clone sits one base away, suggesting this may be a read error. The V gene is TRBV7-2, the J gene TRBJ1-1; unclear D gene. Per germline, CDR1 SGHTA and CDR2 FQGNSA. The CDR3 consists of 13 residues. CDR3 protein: CARSLLLTTEAFF. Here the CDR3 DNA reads TGTGCCAGAAGCTTACTATTAACCACTGAAGCTTTCTTT.

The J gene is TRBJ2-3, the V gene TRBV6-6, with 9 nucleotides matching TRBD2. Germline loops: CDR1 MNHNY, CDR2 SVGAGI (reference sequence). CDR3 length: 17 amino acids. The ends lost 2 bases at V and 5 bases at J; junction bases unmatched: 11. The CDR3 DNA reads TGTGCCAGCAGTTACGGGTTTGCGGGGGGGCAAAAAGATACGCAGTATTTT. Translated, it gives CASSYGFAGGQKDTQYF.